This TCR beta chain was captured by sequencing in a study of shared clonotypes between healthy human individuals. TCRdb's table, derived via immunoSEQ multiplex PCR, lists solely in-frame clones and lacks some. The sample holds about 2.2 million clones, around 93% seen once. The CDR3 runs to 19 residues. Germline CDR1 is SGDLS and CDR2 is YYNGEE. With 4 bases removed from V and 3 bases from J, the gap between germline ends came to 25 bases. Notes on the study in general: Among donors, clonotype sharing was expected to be affected by sequencing depth.

CD45RO-negative cells were positively selected for CCR7, leaving out terminally differentiated effector memory CD45RA+ cells. On this clone itself: The target antigen is unknown.

Sequenced sample: naive CD8+ T cells from PBMCs. The source is a man younger than 30 in good health. Some clones in this sample may be carry-over from other donors' samples. J is TRBJ1-4 and V is TRBV9; maybe TRBD1 (6 bases). The CDR3 bases are TGTGCCAGCAGCCCCCGCGGGGGCAGTATTGGGTCAGCTAATGAAAAACTGTTTTTT. Translating it yields CASSPRGGSIGSANEKLFF.